The clone carrying this TCR beta chain turned up a few times. Primers used in a second PCR of about 6 to 11 cycles were a sample-barcoded 5' primer and a J-beta primer mix. TCRdb used MiXCR to reprocess the 5' RACE reads, holding one entry per CDR3 protein. The data hold roughly 800,000 distinct CDR3 sequences, with roughly 50% observed a single time. These data are taken from a study of blood T cells in healthy people across ages. The sequencing input was blood. The origin of this receptor is a man aged 30 to 45 in good health.

This CDR3 reads CASSPAGRGYSGNTIYF. The CDR3 DNA follows: TGTGCCAGCAGCCCAGCGGGTAGGGGTTACTCTGGAAACACCATATATTTT. The genes are TRBV13 and TRBJ1-3, with TRBD1 as a possible D gene (5 bases). Looked up from germline, CDR1 is PRHDT and CDR2 is FYEKMQ (reference sequence). V dropped 5 bases and J dropped 0 bases, with 17 bases sitting between them. The CDR3 has 17 amino acids.